These T cell receptor beta chains were read from a single sample in a study of blood T cells in healthy people across ages. TCRdb reprocessed the 5' RACE reads via MiXCR and lists one record per CDR3 protein. The sample includes 450,000 to 650,000 distinct CDR3 sequences, 24% of them seen just once. The sample was also linked to a second study, of T cells of mothers and their children.

Sequencing input: blood. The origin of the receptors is a boy aged 5 to 17 in good health. Each CDR3 is given with its conserved first and last residue. The order of the fields is clone size, D gene, V gene, J gene, CDR3 DNA, CDR3 protein. The D gene is left open where the match is weak. Clone size is stated in some rows and not others, as once, few, many or a class when expanded.

clone_size: many
d_call: NA
v_call: TRBV4-2
j_call: TRBJ2-7
cdr3_nt: TGCGCCAGCAGCCAGGATAGGGACTACGAGCAGTACTTC
cdr3_aa: CASSQDRDYEQYF

clone_size: NA
d_call: NA
v_call: TRBV2
j_call: TRBJ2-1
cdr3_nt: TGTGCCAGCAGGGAGGACTGGTTCGAGCGTTTGGACAATGAGCAGTTCTTC
cdr3_aa: CASREDWFERLDNEQFF

clone_size: NA
d_call: TRBD1
v_call: TRBV7-3
j_call: TRBJ2-4
cdr3_nt: TGTGCCAGCAGCTCCCCGCCGAGGACAGGTGGCATTCAGTACTTC
cdr3_aa: CASSSPPRTGGIQYF

clone_size: many
d_call: NA
v_call: TRBV29-1
j_call: TRBJ2-5
cdr3_nt: TGCAGCGCGCGGCCGGAAGAGACCCAGTACTTC
cdr3_aa: CSARPEETQYF

clone_size: NA
d_call: TRBD2
v_call: TRBV29-1
j_call: TRBJ2-3
cdr3_nt: TGCAGCGCCAGACTAGCGGATTCGCCCGGGGATACGCAGTATTTT
cdr3_aa: CSARLADSPGDTQYF

clone_size: few
d_call: NA
v_call: TRBV28
j_call: TRBJ2-6
cdr3_nt: TGTGCCAGCAGCGCCTTTTGGATCCGCTCTGGGGCCAACGTCCTGACTTTC
cdr3_aa: CASSAFWIRSGANVLTF

clone_size: few
d_call: TRBD1
v_call: TRBV29-1
j_call: TRBJ1-2
cdr3_nt: TGCAGCGCCGAACCGGGACAGGGCTATGGCTACACCTTC
cdr3_aa: CSAEPGQGYGYTF

clone_size: once
d_call: NA
v_call: TRBV12-3/TRBV12-4
j_call: TRBJ1-5
cdr3_nt: TGTGCCAGCAGTTCACGTGGACGGTTTCAGCCCCAGCATTTT
cdr3_aa: CASSSRGRFQPQHF

clone_size: NA
d_call: TRBD2
v_call: TRBV24-1
j_call: TRBJ2-3
cdr3_nt: TGTGCCACCAGTGACTGGCGCGGGGGGGCCTCACAGGCAGATACGCAGTATTTT
cdr3_aa: CATSDWRGGASQADTQYF

clone_size: few
d_call: NA
v_call: TRBV7-2
j_call: TRBJ1-2
cdr3_nt: TGTGCCAGCAGCTTAGTAGGGGGGTCCGGCTATGGCTACACCTTC
cdr3_aa: CASSLVGGSGYGYTF

clone_size: few
d_call: TRBD2
v_call: TRBV5-1
j_call: TRBJ2-3
cdr3_nt: TGCGCCAGCAGCCTGGGACTAGCGGGAGTTACTAGCACAGATACGCAGTATTTT
cdr3_aa: CASSLGLAGVTSTDTQYF

clone_size: few
d_call: NA
v_call: TRBV7-8
j_call: TRBJ2-7
cdr3_nt: TGTGCCAGCAGCCCTGCGGGAGGGACAGGTGCGGTCGAGCAGTACTTC
cdr3_aa: CASSPAGGTGAVEQYF

clone_size: NA
d_call: NA
v_call: TRBV5-5
j_call: TRBJ1-1
cdr3_nt: TGTGCCAGCAGCTCTGAAGCTTTCTTT
cdr3_aa: CASSSEAFF

clone_size: NA
d_call: NA
v_call: TRBV29-1
j_call: TRBJ2-5
cdr3_nt: TGCAGCGGCGGGACCGACGAGCGGTACTTC
cdr3_aa: CSGGTDERYF

clone_size: NA
d_call: NA
v_call: TRBV4-1
j_call: TRBJ2-5
cdr3_nt: TGCGCCAGCAGCCTGAGTCTACTGGAGACCCAGTACTTC
cdr3_aa: CASSLSLLETQYF

clone_size: few
d_call: TRBD1
v_call: TRBV28
j_call: TRBJ2-5
cdr3_nt: TGTGCCAGCAGTCCGGTGGACAGGGACGTAGAGACCCAGTACTTC
cdr3_aa: CASSPVDRDVETQYF

clone_size: few
d_call: TRBD1
v_call: TRBV28
j_call: TRBJ1-5
cdr3_nt: TGTGCCAGCAGGCCCACAGGGGGCGTCGGCAATCAGCCCCAGCATTTT
cdr3_aa: CASRPTGGVGNQPQHF

clone_size: few
d_call: TRBD2
v_call: TRBV7-2
j_call: TRBJ2-1
cdr3_nt: TGTGCCAGCAGCTTAGCCTCCGGGGGGGTATACAATGAGCAGTTCTTC
cdr3_aa: CASSLASGGVYNEQFF

clone_size: NA
d_call: TRBD2
v_call: TRBV12-3/TRBV12-4
j_call: TRBJ2-3
cdr3_nt: TGTGCCAGCAGTTTCAGACTAGCGGGGGGTCCAGATACGCAGTATTTT
cdr3_aa: CASSFRLAGGPDTQYF

clone_size: NA
d_call: NA
v_call: TRBV28
j_call: TRBJ1-2
cdr3_nt: TGTGCCAGCAGTTTATGGCCAGGAACTTATGGCTACACCTTC
cdr3_aa: CASSLWPGTYGYTF

clone_size: NA
d_call: NA
v_call: TRBV28
j_call: TRBJ2-1
cdr3_nt: TGTGCCAGCAGTTTAGCAACAGGCGAGCAGTTCTTC
cdr3_aa: CASSLATGEQFF

clone_size: many
d_call: TRBD2
v_call: TRBV28
j_call: TRBJ2-1
cdr3_nt: TGTGCCAGCAGTTACCGACTAGCGGGGGGGCCATTGACCCCTGAGCAGTTCTTC
cdr3_aa: CASSYRLAGGPLTPEQFF

clone_size: NA
d_call: NA
v_call: TRBV4-1
j_call: TRBJ2-7
cdr3_nt: TGCGCCAGCAGCCAGGAGACTGGCTACGAGCAGTACTTC
cdr3_aa: CASSQETGYEQYF

clone_size: once
d_call: NA
v_call: TRBV20-1
j_call: TRBJ2-5
cdr3_nt: TGCAGTGCTAGAGGATGGCCCAGGGTGTACTTC
cdr3_aa: CSARGWPRVYF

clone_size: NA
d_call: TRBD1
v_call: TRBV28
j_call: TRBJ2-6
cdr3_nt: TGTGCCACCAAGGACAGGTTCTCTGGGGCCAACGTCCTGACTTTC
cdr3_aa: CATKDRFSGANVLTF

clone_size: NA
d_call: NA
v_call: TRBV4-3
j_call: TRBJ1-2
cdr3_nt: TGCGCCAGCAGCCAAGATTTGGGGTACGGCTATGGCTACACCTTC
cdr3_aa: CASSQDLGYGYGYTF

clone_size: medium-sized
d_call: TRBD2
v_call: TRBV6-4
j_call: TRBJ2-1
cdr3_nt: TGTGCCAGCAGTGAGCGGGAGGGCTACAATGAGCAGTTCTTC
cdr3_aa: CASSEREGYNEQFF

clone_size: NA
d_call: NA
v_call: TRBV2
j_call: TRBJ2-7
cdr3_nt: TGTGCCAGCAGTGTTAACCGCGGGGACGAGCAGTACTTC
cdr3_aa: CASSVNRGDEQYF

clone_size: NA
d_call: TRBD1
v_call: TRBV6-2/TRBV6-3
j_call: TRBJ1-2
cdr3_nt: TGTGCCAGCAGACCGTCGGGACAGGGCGGCTATGGCTACACCTTC
cdr3_aa: CASRPSGQGGYGYTF

clone_size: NA
d_call: NA
v_call: TRBV29-1
j_call: TRBJ2-5
cdr3_nt: TGCAGCGTTGAGCGACGACTCCAAGAGACCCAGTACTTC
cdr3_aa: CSVERRLQETQYF

clone_size: few
d_call: TRBD1
v_call: TRBV28
j_call: TRBJ2-7
cdr3_nt: TGTGCCAGCGGAACGGGACAGGGGGCCTCCTACGAGCAGTACTTC
cdr3_aa: CASGTGQGASYEQYF

clone_size: few
d_call: TRBD2
v_call: TRBV10-3
j_call: TRBJ2-2
cdr3_nt: TGTGCCATCTCGATAGCGGGAGGGCTTCGTACCGGGGAGCTGTTTTTT
cdr3_aa: CAISIAGGLRTGELFF

clone_size: NA
d_call: NA
v_call: TRBV28
j_call: TRBJ2-7
cdr3_nt: TGTGCCAGCAGCCTTCCCGCGAGCTCCTACGAGCAGTACTTC
cdr3_aa: CASSLPASSYEQYF